Listed below are T cell receptor beta chains from one sample, sequenced in a study of control samples from healthy donors and cancer patients. Measured with immunoSEQ multiplex PCR; TCRdb has only the in-frame clones, and not every one. The sample includes approximately 180,000 clones, about nine tenths of them seen just once. The sample taken for sequencing was blood. The origin of the receptors is a woman in her forties in good health. The conserved cysteine and the conserved F or W are not part of the CDR3 here.

V,J,length,CDR3
TRBV25-1,TRBJ1-2,13,ASSEYFRDGYGYT
TRBV2,TRBJ1-1,9,ASRWTVEAF
TRBV4-1,TRBJ2-5,11,ASSHLSQKTQY
TRBV5-1,TRBJ2-3,12,ASSFDLLTDTQY
TRBV7-9,TRBJ1-2,14,ASSLGDRGPNYGYT
TRBV30,TRBJ1-1,11,AWRGQGDTEAF
TRBV5-6,TRBJ1-1,13,ASSLAHQGFTEAF
TRBV29-1,TRBJ2-7,12,SVPLERDGYEQY
TRBV9,TRBJ2-2,14,ASSPSGDRGTGELF
TRBV5-1,TRBJ2-3,13,ASSFNSGATDTQY
TRBV6-5,TRBJ2-1,13,ASRWGLSSYNEQF
TRBV19,TRBJ2-5,11,ASTAIRGETQY
TRBV14,TRBJ2-5,18,ASSRWPQTGRTGWGETQY
TRBV5-4,TRBJ1-1,11,ASSLVYSTEAF
TRBV29-1,TRBJ1-4,11,SATGTGGRKLF
TRBV20-1,TRBJ1-1,9,SATSSTGAF
TRBV29-1,TRBJ2-3,12,SVVGTSGAPSQY